The sequence of this T cell receptor beta chain was determined in a study of cytomegalovirus exposure and HLA in healthy donors (dated by TCRdb to about 2017). The study in broad terms: An earlier analysis of approximately 640 of the donors reported about 290 Gb of sequence data and some 120 million unique TCR beta sequences from about 179 million T cells. Roughly 300 gigabases of sequencing data and approximately 84 million unique TCR sequences were included in an early release covering about 700 HLA-typed donors. Among the roughly 400 genotyped donors, 75% to 90% belonged to the genetic ancestry cluster associated with self-reported Caucasian donors. The study was designed to test whether signatures of past pathogen exposure could be identified by cataloging public T cell receptors. The study profiled the T cell repertoires of under 850 subjects by immunosequencing and related them to cytomegalovirus serostatus. Along with the roughly 710-subject first cohort, a separate validation cohort of 120 different subjects was used. The study combined high-throughput TCR immunosequencing, statistical association of individual TCRs with disease status, and machine learning to predict cytomegalovirus infection status. A later analysis re-analyzed previously published TCR beta repertoires from 600 to 850 donors and added high-resolution HLA genotyping to study TCR occurrence patterns. Rather than drawing on any new phenotypic data, the later analysis identified candidate immune exposures from TCR beta sequences and the way those sequences occurred across donors. To decide whether each TCR beta V gene segment behaved as functional or pseudogenic, an earlier analysis of 587 of the donors relied on high-throughput TCR beta sequencing. Alongside the repertoire data, information on donor age, sex, ethnicity and CMV serostatus was compiled. Genome-wide SNP genotypes for about three fifths of the roughly 700 donors were used in a later genetic analysis, which treated that subset as a discovery cohort. All discovery cohort repertoires had been generated on a single sequencing platform. HLA typing included class I and class II loci at four-digit resolution. Typing coverage varied by locus: roughly 620-640 donors for A, B, C, DRB1 and DQB1; under 550 for DQA1; more than 600 for DPA1; some 470 for DPB1. Because of strong linkage in the cohort, four or five DR-DQ haplotypes were treated as single units for association and clustering. On average, around 200,000 unique TCR beta nucleotide sequences were sequenced per donor among a few hundred genotyped donors of the cohort, with about 17% of those sequences being non-productive. Paper-wide results and their limitations: HLA typing was unavailable for some donors at each locus, so association tests used only the typed subset. Because counts were too low, roughly 16 rarely observed V segments, including chromosome 9 orphons, were left out of the earlier analysis of 500 to 650 of the donors. It was suggested by the authors that the approach could potentially be generalized to other disease states and immunological phenotypes. A further reported finding was that TCR beta sequences accurately predicted the HLA-A and HLA-B alleles for most subjects in the first cohort. An association between a missense DCLRE1C variant and V-gene and J-gene trimming of TCR beta chains was found in a later genetic analysis and replicated in an independent cohort. While some public TCRs were present in many individuals, most TCR sequences turned up only very rarely across donors. Sequencing depth was assumed to be roughly uniform across donors in the presence/absence analyses, though that assumption may not hold. The only immune exposure information available for the cohort was CMV serostatus. Most CMV-associated TCR beta chains appeared to be HLA-restricted in a later analysis, and the HLA associations seemed to be driven largely by CMV exposure. According to a later analysis, TCR association rates differed among HLA loci, with DRB1 alleles showing the most associated TCRs and HLA-C alleles showing the fewest. Assigning TCR associations to individual alleles was difficult when HLA alleles, especially DR and DQ, strongly co-occurred. A later genetic analysis reported fewer N-insertions in productive TCRs among donors in an Asian-associated ancestry cluster than the approximately 700-donor mean. Linkage disequilibrium might explain the correlated functional status among segregating V segments, but an unknown experimental factor could not be ruled out. A later analysis associated 16,951 TCR beta sequences with specific HLA alleles at a false discovery rate of 0.05. In an earlier analysis of around 600 of the donors, most TCR beta V segments were observed in productive rearrangements about 87% or about 30% of the time, broadly matching IMGT annotations. The classifier was reported to diagnose cytomegalovirus status with high specificity and sensitivity in both the original and validation cohorts. The 87-base-pair reads could not distinguish some IMGT-functional V segments, including TRBV6-2 and TRBV6-3, so those segments were excluded. In vitro tests confirmed that three of the cytomegalovirus-associated TCR beta chains recognize cytomegalovirus antigens. In a later analysis, HLA-associated TCR beta chains were found to be more clonally expanded and to have lower generation probabilities than equally common non-associated chains. A later analysis reported that several top co-occurrence clusters appeared linked to parvovirus B19, influenza, CMV and Epstein-Barr virus. The study listed 164 TCR beta chains as associated with cytomegalovirus. This cohort had only TCR beta chains sequenced, and the lack of alpha or paired-chain data limited which features could be detected. The sequencing pipeline was judged likely to have produced a cluster of highly shared sequence variants as a technical artifact.

The CDR3 measures 15 amino acids from cysteine to phenylalanine. Solely the CDR3 DNA is kept, with 45 bases framed from the first base. V was cut back by 3 bases and J by 1 base, leaving a gap of 9 bases between them. The germline V gene provides CDR1 LGHNT and CDR2 FRNRAP. The cohort comprised 670 or so healthy bone marrow donors. At the time of sampling, all cohort members were nominally healthy, though unrecorded immune exposures were likely present. The donor was CMV seropositive and belonged to the group of 250 to 300 seropositive cohort members. A peripheral blood sample was provided by each donor, and peripheral blood mononuclear cells were used for TCR beta sequencing. The Qiagen DNeasy Blood Extraction Kit was used to extract genomic DNA from the blood cell samples. Libraries were made using the immunoSEQ multiplex PCR assay. For the multiplex PCR, a mixture combining 60 forward primers for TCR Vbeta segments and 13 reverse primers for TCR Jbeta segments was used. The CDR3 region of rearranged TCR beta genes was amplified from genomic DNA by a multiplex PCR assay. Amplified TCR beta libraries were sequenced as 87-base-pair reads on the Illumina HiSeq System. Per the authors' processing: A later analysis tallied roughly 76 million unique TCR beta chains across the 666 repertoires, and around 12 million of those chains were shared by two or more donors. Raw reads were error-corrected and collapsed into unique sequences by a nearest-neighbor algorithm in which closely related sequences were merged to remove PCR and sequencing errors. Alignment of CDR3 sequences to IMGT reference sequences was used to assign V, D and J gene segments. Each retained sequence needed at least a six-nucleotide match to both a V gene segment and a J gene segment. Rearrangements were called productive when the CDR3 lacked stop codons and stayed in frame with V and J; all others were non-productive. Following IMGT convention, CDR3 was defined as the stretch from the second conserved V-encoded cysteine up to the conserved J-encoded phenylalanine. Sequences without an unambiguous match to a single V gene segment were excluded from the earlier analysis of approximately 600 of the donors. An earlier analysis of fewer than 650 of the donors classified V segments as functional when productive rearrangements were above 56.7% and as segregating when the standard deviation between donors was above 5%. A statistical classification framework was built to diagnose cytomegalovirus status from the catalog of TCR beta chain sequences. In a later analysis, TCR nucleotide sequences were compared against IMGT/GENE-DB human TR gene sequences so that V and J genes could be assigned. The TCRdist pipeline was used in a later analysis to assign CDR3 sequences and most-parsimonious VDJ recombination scenarios. A later analysis defined each TCR beta chain by its CDR3 amino acid sequence plus V-gene family, and excluded reads lacking a unique V-gene family. As a way to deal with suspected cross-contamination and a sequencing artifact, a later analysis dropped 450 to 600 nucleotide sequences that were highly shared and had low generation probability. In a later analysis, a clonal expansion index for each public chain was calculated from normalized within-repertoire ranks of inferred template counts. Generation probabilities in a later analysis came from a VDJ recombination model fitted to out-of-frame rearrangements, and those results were checked against IGoR. Hypergeometric tests were used in a later analysis to score TCR-TCR, TCR-HLA and TCR-CMV co-occurrence, with a repertoire-size bias correction applied to the TCR pairs. To estimate false discovery rates, a later analysis permuted the HLA or CMV assignments 20 times. In a later analysis, co-occurring TCRs were grouped using DBSCAN, with TCRdist sequence similarity added in when clustering inside HLA-allele-positive subsets. Repertoires with fewer than 30,000 or more than 120,000 public chains were left out of co-occurrence clustering, as were a few repertoires with anomalous nucleotide sharing. TCRdb limited this immuneACCESS table to in-frame rearrangements with V and J called. A share of clones is missing; checked studies link under half to unresolved V genes, and the rest is unexplained. The V and J calls and the clone size are those of that table, but D and trimming were determined from the DNA. The sample table holds approximately 100,000 clones, of which more than 75% were seen once. Together, the top ten hold 10% of the sample.

About this clone: It lacks a known antigen. No base quality information exists; no much larger clone differs at one position.

Material: PBMCs. Recombination connected TRBV12-5 to TRBJ2-2; no D gene call is confident. This receptor was obtained from a woman younger than 35 in good health and CMV-seropositive. The nucleotides are TGTGCTAGTGGTTTTCGGTCCTTGAACACCGGGGAGCTGTTTTTT. It translates as CASGFRSLNTGELFF. Where the CDR3 stops, the reference TRBV12-5 and TRBJ2-2 genes take over; the full variable domain is DARVTQTPRHKVTEMGQEVTMRCQPILGHNTVFWYRQTMMQGLELLAYFRNRAPLDDSGMPKDRFSAEMPDATLATLKIQPSEPRDSAVYFCASGFRSLNTGELFFGEGSRLTVL.